One sample yielded the 17 T cell receptor beta chains listed below, sequenced in a study of cytomegalovirus exposure and HLA in healthy donors. Use of 60 Vbeta and 13 Jbeta primers characterized the PCR. Profiled with immunoSEQ multiplex PCR; TCRdb holds only in-frame clones, not every one. This table has approximately 59,000 clones, 65% to 80% appearing once. Sequencing was carried out using PBMCs. The source of these receptors is a man in his forties in good health and CMV-seropositive.

This rearrangement joins TRBV11-2 to TRBJ2-2, with 8 bases aligning to TRBD2. The CDR3 loop spans 14 amino acids. Germline trimming cut 3 bases from V and 5 bases from J; bases unmatched to any gene: 2. Germline CDR1 SGHAT, CDR2 FQNNGV. The chain's CDR3 is CASSFTSGTGELFF. CDR3 DNA sequence: TGTGCCAGCAGCTTCACTAGCGGTACCGGGGAGCTGTTTTTT.

The V and J genes are TRBV11-2 and TRBJ1-1; possibly TRBD1 for D (6 bases). Trimming shortened V by 6 bases and J by 7 bases, and 15 bases separated the two germline ends. This CDR3 is 13 amino acids long. Germline V gene lookup returns CDR1 SGHAT and CDR2 FQNNGV. CDR3 in amino acids: CASRSGVMSEAFF. The CDR3 DNA reads as TGTGCCAGCAGGTCAGGGGTTATGAGTGAAGCTTTCTTT. The variable domain in full, with the rest retrieved from reference TRBV11-2 and TRBJ1-1, is EAGVAQSPRYKIIEKRQSVAFWCNPISGHATLYWYQQILGQGPKLLIQFQNNGVVDDSQLPKDRFSAERLKGVDSTLKIQPAKLEDSAVYLCASRSGVMSEAFFGQGTRLTVV.

This clone was seen a single time. The genes are TRBV29-1 and TRBJ1-4; TRBD1 agrees at 8 bases. With V trimmed by 6 bases and J by 6 bases, 6 bases remained unmatched. Germline V gene lookup returns CDR1 SQVTM and CDR2 ANQGSEA. The length of the CDR3 is 13 residues. The CDR3 coding sequence is TGCAGCGTGGCCACAGGGGGTGATGAAAAACTGTTTTTT. This translates into CSVATGGDEKLFF.

J is TRBJ2-2 and V is TRBV6-5, with D possibly TRBD2 on 5 matching bases. From germline, CDR1 is MNHEY and CDR2 SVGAGI. The CDR3 totals 11 residues. V lost 8 bases and J 7 bases, leaving 8 bases between the germline ends. CDR3 in amino acids: CASRDYGELFF. CDR3 coding DNA: TGTGCCAGCCGGGATTACGGGGAGCTGTTTTTT.

CDR3 sequence reads: CASAVSYEQYF. The CDR3 coding sequence is TGTGCCAGCGCGGTTTCCTACGAGCAGTACTTC. This chain uses TRBV2 with TRBJ2-7; D is uncertain. Trimming stripped 8 bases from V and 1 base from J, with 6 bases between. Per germline, CDR1 SNHLY and CDR2 FYNNEI. The CDR3 consists of 11 residues.

The rearrangement joins TRBV7-3 to TRBJ2-3; D is unclear. The CDR3 contains 14 residues. The germline V and J ends were trimmed by 3 bases and 3 bases, with 10 bases remaining between them. Per germline, CDR1 SGHTA and CDR2 FQGTGA. DNA for the CDR3: TGTGCCAGCAGCTTTACGACTCAGACAGATACGCAGTATTTT. It translates to CASSFTTQTDTQYF.

This clone showed up just a few times. The chain couples TRBV4-3 to TRBJ1-4; D is ambiguous. V was clipped by 0 bases and J by 7 bases, with 9 bases between them. CDR3 length equals 14 residues. Germline V gene sequence: CDR1 LGHNA, CDR2 YSLEER. The CDR3, as DNA: TGCGCCAGCAGCCAAGATGCTAGGCCTGAAAAACTGTTTTTT. Translated: CASSQDARPEKLFF.

The chain carries TRBV29-1 and TRBJ2-1; 8 positions agree with TRBD2. V lost 6 bases to trimming and J lost 6 bases; unmatched junction nucleotides: 10. This CDR3 contains 14 residues. Germline V CDR1 and CDR2: SQVTM, ANQGSEA. The CDR3 reads CSVAGTRPTNEQFF. CDR3 DNA: TGCAGCGTGGCCGGGACTAGACCTACCAATGAGCAGTTCTTC.

The chain combines TRBV2 with TRBJ2-7; 8 bases agree with TRBD1. The trim removed 5 bases at V and 9 bases at J, leaving 12 bases unmatched. Germline CDR1 SNHLY, CDR2 FYNNEI. The CDR3 has 14 residues. The CDR3 region is CASSPRGQGGGQYF. The CDR3 nucleotides are TGTGCCAGCAGTCCCCGAGGACAGGGTGGGGGGCAGTACTTC.

The rearrangement joins TRBV15 to TRBJ1-1; 7 bases align to TRBD1. The germline gives CDR1 LNHNV, CDR2 YYDKDF (reference sequence). Germline trimming cut 5 bases from V and 4 bases from J; bases unmatched to any gene: 7. The CDR3 has 14 amino acids. The CDR3 DNA is TGTGCCACCAGCTCGTGGCAGGGGGGCACTGAAGCTTTCTTT. Translation: CATSSWQGGTEAFF.

The rearrangement joins TRBV21-1 to TRBJ2-7; TRBD1 is the table's D call, not checked against the DNA. TRBV21-1 is tagged as a pseudogene. There are 12 residues in the CDR3. The CDR3 DNA reads as TGTGCCAGCGCGAGGGGGTGCTACGAGCAGTACTTC. Translation gives CASARGCYEQYF.

This chain connects TRBV30 to TRBJ1-5; D not certain. Germline V gene data show CDR1 as GTSNPN and CDR2 as SVGIG (reference sequence). The CDR3 is 13 residues long. V was shortened by 0 bases and J by 5 bases, with 8 bases between the two germline ends. The CDR3 sequence is CAWSVGSDQPQHF. As DNA, the CDR3 is TGTGCCTGGAGTGTGGGCAGTGATCAGCCCCAGCATTTT.

V and J are TRBV2 and TRBJ2-7; D call uncertain. V was shortened by 8 bases and J by 3 bases, with 11 bases between the two germline ends. The CDR3 runs 12 residues. Germline assignment: CDR1 SNHLY and CDR2 FYNNEI. The CDR3 loop reads CASAYIIYEQYF. The CDR3 nucleotides read TGTGCCAGCGCTTACATTATCTACGAGCAGTACTTC.

This sequence joins TRBV4-1 and TRBJ1-3, with 9 bases that match TRBD1. Germline V gene data show CDR1 as MGHRA and CDR2 as YSYEKL. The CDR3 covers 15 residues. The V gene end was trimmed by 1 base and the J gene end by 8 bases; junction bases not matched to a gene: 6. The CDR3 DNA follows: TGCGCCAGCAGCCAAGCCCGGGACAGGGTAGACACCATATATTTT. It is translated as CASSQARDRVDTIYF.

The J gene is TRBJ2-3, the V gene TRBV4-1, with 7 nucleotides matching TRBD1. Germline V gives CDR1 MGHRA, CDR2 YSYEKL. This CDR3 comprises 16 residues. The ends lost 1 base at V and 3 bases at J; junction bases unmatched: 7. CDR3 nucleotide sequence: TGCGCCAGCAGCCAAGGGGTAGGGGGCGCGACAGATACGCAGTATTTT. This gives the protein CASSQGVGGATDTQYF.

V is TRBV19 and J is TRBJ2-7, with 7 positions matching TRBD1. Germline assignment: CDR1 LNHDA and CDR2 SQIVND (reference sequence). The trim removed 5 bases at V and 4 bases at J, leaving 2 bases unmatched. This CDR3 region has 12 residues. The CDR3 DNA is TGTGCCAGTAGTCCGACAGGGTACGAGCAGTACTTC. Translation: CASSPTGYEQYF.

This sequence joins TRBV11-1 and TRBJ1-1, with 8 nucleotides matching TRBD1. Germline values: CDR1 SGHAT, CDR2 FQDESV (reference sequence). J lost 6 bases, V lost 5 bases, and 5 bases had no gene match. CDR3 length equals 13 residues. The CDR3 region has the DNA TGTGCCAGCAGCATAGGACAGGGTCCTGAAGCTTTCTTT. Its protein product is CASSIGQGPEAFF.